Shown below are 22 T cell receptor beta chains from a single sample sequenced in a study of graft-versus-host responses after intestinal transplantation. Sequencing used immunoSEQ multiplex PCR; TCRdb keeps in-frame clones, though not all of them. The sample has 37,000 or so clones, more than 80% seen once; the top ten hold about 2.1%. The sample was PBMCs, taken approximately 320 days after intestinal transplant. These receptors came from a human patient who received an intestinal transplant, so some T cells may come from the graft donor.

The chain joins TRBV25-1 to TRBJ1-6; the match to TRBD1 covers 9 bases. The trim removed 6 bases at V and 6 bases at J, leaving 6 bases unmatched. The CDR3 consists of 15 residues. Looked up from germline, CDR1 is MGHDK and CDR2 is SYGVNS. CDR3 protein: CASSVGDRVNSPLHF. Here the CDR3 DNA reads TGTGCCAGCAGCGTGGGGGACAGGGTTAATTCACCCCTCCACTTT.

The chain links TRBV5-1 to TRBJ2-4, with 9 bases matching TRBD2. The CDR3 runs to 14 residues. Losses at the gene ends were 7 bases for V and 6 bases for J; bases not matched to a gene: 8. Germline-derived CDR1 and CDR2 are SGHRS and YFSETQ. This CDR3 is CASRLAGEANIQYF. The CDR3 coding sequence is TGCGCCAGCCGATTAGCGGGAGAAGCAAACATTCAGTACTTC.

Here the CDR3 reads CASSQDSRSPLHF. As DNA, the CDR3 is TGCGCCAGCAGCCAAGATAGTCGTTCACCCCTCCACTTT. The V gene is TRBV4-1, the J gene TRBJ1-6; D is unclear. The CDR3 loop spans 13 amino acids. Per germline, CDR1 MGHRA and CDR2 YSYEKL. Trimming shortened V by 0 bases and J by 9 bases, and 6 bases separated the two germline ends.

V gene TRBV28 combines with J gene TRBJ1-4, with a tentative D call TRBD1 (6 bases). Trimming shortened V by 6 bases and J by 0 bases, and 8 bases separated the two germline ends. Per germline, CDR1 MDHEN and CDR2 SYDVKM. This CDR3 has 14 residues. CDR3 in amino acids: CASSRTATNEKLFF. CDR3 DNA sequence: TGTGCCAGCAGCCGGACAGCAACTAATGAAAAACTGTTTTTT.

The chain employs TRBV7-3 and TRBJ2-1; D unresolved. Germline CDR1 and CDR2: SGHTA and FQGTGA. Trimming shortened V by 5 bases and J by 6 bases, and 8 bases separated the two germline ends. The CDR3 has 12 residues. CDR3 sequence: CASSALSNEQFF. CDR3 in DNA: TGTGCCAGCAGCGCCCTCAGCAATGAGCAGTTCTTC.

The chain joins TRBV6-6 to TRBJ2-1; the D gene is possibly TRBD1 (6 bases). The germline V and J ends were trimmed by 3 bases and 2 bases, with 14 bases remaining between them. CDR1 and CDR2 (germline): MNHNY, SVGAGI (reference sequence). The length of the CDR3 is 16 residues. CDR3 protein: CASSYSPTGTYNEQFF. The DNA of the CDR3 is TGTGCCAGCAGTTATAGTCCGACAGGTACCTACAATGAGCAGTTCTTC.

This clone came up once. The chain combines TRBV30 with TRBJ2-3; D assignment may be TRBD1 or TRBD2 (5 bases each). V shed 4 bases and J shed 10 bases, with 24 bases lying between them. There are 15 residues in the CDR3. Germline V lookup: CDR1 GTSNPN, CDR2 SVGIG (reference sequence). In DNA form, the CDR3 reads TGTGCCTGGACATCAGGGAGTTCCAACTTCGGTGCGCAGTATTTT. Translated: CAWTSGSSNFGAQYF.

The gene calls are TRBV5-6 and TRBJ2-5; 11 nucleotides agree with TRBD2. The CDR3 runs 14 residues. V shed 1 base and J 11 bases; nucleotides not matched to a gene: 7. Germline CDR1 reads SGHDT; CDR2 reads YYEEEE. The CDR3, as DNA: TGTGCCAGCAGCTTGACTAGCGGGAGCGATGAGCAGTACTTC. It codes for CASSLTSGSDEQYF.

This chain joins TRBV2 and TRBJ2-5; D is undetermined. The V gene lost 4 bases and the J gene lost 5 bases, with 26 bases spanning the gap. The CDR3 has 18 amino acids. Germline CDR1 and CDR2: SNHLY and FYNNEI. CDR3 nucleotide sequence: TGTGCCAGCAGTGTCGTAAAGGCGGACCAAAAACTGGGGGAGACCCAGTACTTC. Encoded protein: CASSVVKADQKLGETQYF.

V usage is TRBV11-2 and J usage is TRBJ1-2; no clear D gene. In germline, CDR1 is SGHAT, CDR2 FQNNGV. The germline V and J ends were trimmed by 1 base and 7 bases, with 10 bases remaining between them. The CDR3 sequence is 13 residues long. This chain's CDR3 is CASSLGVGLGYTF. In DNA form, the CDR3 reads TGTGCCAGCAGCTTAGGCGTTGGGCTTGGCTACACCTTC.

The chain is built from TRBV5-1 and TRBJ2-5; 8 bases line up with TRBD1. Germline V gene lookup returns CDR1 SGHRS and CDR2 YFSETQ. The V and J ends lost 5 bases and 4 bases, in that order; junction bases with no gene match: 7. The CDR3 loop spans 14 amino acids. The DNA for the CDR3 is TGCGCCAGCAGGCCGACAGGGGTAATAGAGACCCAGTACTTC. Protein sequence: CASRPTGVIETQYF.

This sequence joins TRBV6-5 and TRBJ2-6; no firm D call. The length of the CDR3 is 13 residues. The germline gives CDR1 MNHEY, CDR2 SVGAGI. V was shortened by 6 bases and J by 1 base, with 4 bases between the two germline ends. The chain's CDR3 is CASRLSGANVLTF. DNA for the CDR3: TGTGCCAGCAGGCTGTCTGGGGCCAACGTCCTGACTTTC.

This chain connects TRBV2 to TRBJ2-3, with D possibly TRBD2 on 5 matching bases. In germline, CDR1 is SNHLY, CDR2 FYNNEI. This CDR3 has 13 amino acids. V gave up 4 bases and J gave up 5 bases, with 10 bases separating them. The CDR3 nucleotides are TGTGCCAGCAGTGTGGGAGAGGTAGATACGCAGTATTTT. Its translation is CASSVGEVDTQYF.

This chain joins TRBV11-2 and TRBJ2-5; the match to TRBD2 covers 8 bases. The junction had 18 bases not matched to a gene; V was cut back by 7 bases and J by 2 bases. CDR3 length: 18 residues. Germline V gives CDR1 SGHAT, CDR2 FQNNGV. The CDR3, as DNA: TGTGCCAGCATCCTCCTCCTCGGGGGGGGCCGCCTTCAAGAGACCCAGTACTTC. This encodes CASILLLGGGRLQETQYF. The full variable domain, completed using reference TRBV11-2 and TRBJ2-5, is EAGVAQSPRYKIIEKRQSVAFWCNPISGHATLYWYQQILGQGPKLLIQFQNNGVVDDSQLPKDRFSAERLKGVDSTLKIQPAKLEDSAVYLCASILLLGGGRLQETQYFGPGTRLLVL.

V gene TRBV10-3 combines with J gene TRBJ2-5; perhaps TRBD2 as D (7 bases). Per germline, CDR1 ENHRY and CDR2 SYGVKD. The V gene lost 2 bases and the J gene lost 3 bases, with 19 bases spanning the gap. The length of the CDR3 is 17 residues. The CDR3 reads CAISEPKGRGEKETQYF. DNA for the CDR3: TGTGCCATCAGTGAGCCGAAGGGGAGGGGGGAGAAAGAGACCCAGTACTTC.

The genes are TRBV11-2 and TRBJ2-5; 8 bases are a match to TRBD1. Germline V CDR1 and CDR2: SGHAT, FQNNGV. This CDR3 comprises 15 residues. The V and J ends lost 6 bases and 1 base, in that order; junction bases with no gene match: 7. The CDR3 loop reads CASSSGQAFQETQYF. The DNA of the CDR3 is TGTGCCAGCAGTTCGGGACAGGCTTTCCAAGAGACCCAGTACTTC. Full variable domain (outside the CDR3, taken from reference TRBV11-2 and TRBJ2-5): EAGVAQSPRYKIIEKRQSVAFWCNPISGHATLYWYQQILGQGPKLLIQFQNNGVVDDSQLPKDRFSAERLKGVDSTLKIQPAKLEDSAVYLCASSSGQAFQETQYFGPGTRLLVL.

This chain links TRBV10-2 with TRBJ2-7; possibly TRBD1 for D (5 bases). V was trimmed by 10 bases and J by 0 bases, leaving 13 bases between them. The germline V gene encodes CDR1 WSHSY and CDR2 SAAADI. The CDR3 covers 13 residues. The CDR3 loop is CATSDKSSYEQYF. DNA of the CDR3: TGCGCCACCTCGGACAAGAGCTCCTACGAGCAGTACTTC.

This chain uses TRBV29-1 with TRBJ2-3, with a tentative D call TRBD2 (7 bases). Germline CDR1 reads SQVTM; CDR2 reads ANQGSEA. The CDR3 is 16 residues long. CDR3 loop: CTRLGGGGNRTDTQYF. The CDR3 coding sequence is TGCACCCGGTTAGGGGGAGGGGGGAATCGCACAGATACGCAGTATTTT.

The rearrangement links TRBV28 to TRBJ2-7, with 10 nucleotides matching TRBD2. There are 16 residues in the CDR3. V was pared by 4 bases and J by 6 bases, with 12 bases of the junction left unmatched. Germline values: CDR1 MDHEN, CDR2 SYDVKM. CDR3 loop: CASSSLSGRAQAEQYF. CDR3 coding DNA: TGTGCCAGCAGTTCACTCAGCGGGAGGGCCCAGGCCGAGCAGTACTTC.

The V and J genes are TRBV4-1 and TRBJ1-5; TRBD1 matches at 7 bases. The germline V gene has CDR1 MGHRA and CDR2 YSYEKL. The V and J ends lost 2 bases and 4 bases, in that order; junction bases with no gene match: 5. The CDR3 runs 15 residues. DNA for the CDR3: TGCGCCAGCAGCCAACCACTCAGGGGGAATCAGCCCCAGCATTTT. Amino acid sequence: CASSQPLRGNQPQHF.

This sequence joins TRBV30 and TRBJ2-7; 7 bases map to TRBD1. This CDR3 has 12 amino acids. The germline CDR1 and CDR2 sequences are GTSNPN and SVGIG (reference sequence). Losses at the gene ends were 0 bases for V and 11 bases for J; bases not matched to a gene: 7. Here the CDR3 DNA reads TGTGCCTGGAGTGTGAGAACAGGGGTTGAGTACTTC. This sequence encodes CAWSVRTGVEYF. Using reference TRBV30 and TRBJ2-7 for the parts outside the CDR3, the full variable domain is SQTIHQWPATLVQPVGSPLSLECTVEGTSNPNLYWYRQAAGRGLQLLFYSVGIGQISSEVPQNLSASRPQDRQFILSSKKLLLSDSGFYLCAWSVRTGVEYFGPGTRLTVT.

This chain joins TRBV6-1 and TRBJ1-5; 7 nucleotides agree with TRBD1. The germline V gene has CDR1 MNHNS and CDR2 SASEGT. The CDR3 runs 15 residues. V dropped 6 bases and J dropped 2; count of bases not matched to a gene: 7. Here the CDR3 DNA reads TGTGCCAGCAGAACTACAGGGGCGGGCAATCAGCCCCAGCATTTT. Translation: CASRTTGAGNQPQHF.